This TCR beta chain was documented in a study of CD8 T cells in Susac syndrome. The ends were cut back, 0 bases at V and 5 bases at J, with 10 bases in the middle. The length of the CDR3 is 14 residues. Germline lookup yields CDR1 MNHEY and CDR2 SVGAGI. TCR beta sequences were obtained from blood CD8+ and CD4+ T cells. Negative isolation yielded CD8+ and CD4+ T cells; FACS enriched TEMRA cells. The RNA input was 0.5 to 1 ug, and it was reverse transcribed with random hexamers. Multiplex immunoSEQ PCR targeted 54 Vbeta and 13 Jbeta TCR beta segments. TCRdb independently ran MiXCR on the immunoSEQ multiplex PCR reads; one entry per CDR3 protein. The sample holds fewer than 150,000 distinct CDR3 sequences; under 95% are singletons and the top ten take approximately 0.24%.

V is TRBV6-5 and J is TRBJ2-5; D is uncertain. Source material: CD8+ T cells from PBMCs. The receptor comes from a human donor with multiple sclerosis. The CDR3 here is CASSYSARAETQYF. The CDR3 coding sequence is TGTGCCAGCAGTTACTCAGCCCGGGCGGAGACCCAGTACTTC.